This entry describes one T cell receptor (beta chain). Its antigen is not known. CDR1 and CDR2 from the germline V gene are SGHRS and YFSETQ. V gave up 0 bases and J gave up 7 bases, with 7 bases separating them. The CDR3 is 12 residues long. The repertoire was sequenced with immunoSEQ multiplex PCR; TCRdb's copy has only in-frame clones and lacks some. Of about 2.5 million clones detected, about nine tenths appear once; the ten largest clones hold approximately 0.39%. The sample belongs to a study of shared clonotypes between healthy human individuals. Study results and caveats: The expectation was that sequencing depth would affect clonotype sharing among donors.

This sequence originates from a man younger than 30 in good health. Some clones in this sample may be carry-over from other donors' samples. The source material was naive CD4+ T cells from PBMCs. The subset was: CD45RA+ positively selected. J is TRBJ2-5 and V is TRBV5-1; D remains unclear. In DNA, the CDR3 is TGCGCCAGCAGCTTGGGAGAAGGGACCCAGTACTTC. Translated, it gives CASSLGEGTQYF.